Below, 21 T cell receptor beta chains from the same sample are listed, as sequenced in a study of identical twins. TCRdb re-analysed the 5' RACE reads in MiXCR, keeping a single row per CDR3 protein. The repertoire has around 650,000 distinct CDR3 sequences, roughly 6.6% of them found once; the top ten carry 1.5% to 2%. The same sample was also used in a study of yellow fever vaccine responses in identical twins.

Sequences were obtained from PBMCs. Every receptor here comes from a woman under 30 in good health.

This clonotype has just a few counts. This chain joins TRBV6-1 and TRBJ2-1; D may be TRBD1 (6 bases). From germline, CDR1 is MNHNS and CDR2 SASEGT. V gave up 6 bases and J gave up 2 bases, with 17 bases separating them. CDR3 length: 16 amino acids. Written as DNA, the CDR3 is TGTGCCAGCAGCCAAACTAGGCAGGGGACCTACAATGAGCAGTTCTTC. It encodes CASSQTRQGTYNEQFF.

This clonotype was counted at least ten times. This chain uses TRBV28 with TRBJ2-7, with a tentative D call TRBD1 (6 bases). The CDR3 is 14 amino acids. Germline values: CDR1 MDHEN, CDR2 SYDVKM. Deletions cut 2 bases from V and 3 bases from J, with 11 bases between. In nucleotides, the CDR3 is TGTGCCAGCAGTTTAGTCGTCAGGGGCTACGAGCAGTACTTC. This encodes CASSLVVRGYEQYF.

This clonotype was observed a few times. The chain has TRBV6-1 and TRBJ2-1; no reliable D call. The V and J ends lost 7 bases and 8 bases respectively, with 15 bases between them. CDR1 and CDR2 (germline): MNHNS, SASEGT. The CDR3 extends over 13 amino acids. CDR3 amino acids: CASKRQVSDEQFF. The CDR3 DNA reads as TGTGCCAGCAAACGCCAGGTATCGGATGAGCAGTTCTTC.

This clonotype was counted many times. This rearrangement joins TRBV9 to TRBJ2-3; D might be TRBD1 (6 bases). The CDR3 length is 15 residues. The V and J ends lost 0 bases and 0 bases respectively, with 8 bases between them. The germline V gene has CDR1 SGDLS and CDR2 YYNGEE. The CDR3 reads CASSVGRGSTDTQYF. Here the CDR3 DNA reads TGTGCCAGCAGCGTAGGAAGGGGGAGCACAGATACGCAGTATTTT.

This clonotype came up a few times. The chain links TRBV9 to TRBJ2-7, with 9 bases fitting TRBD2. J was trimmed by 2 bases and V by 0 bases; bases with no gene match: 3. Germline V gives CDR1 SGDLS, CDR2 YYNGEE. The CDR3 runs 15 residues. The CDR3 DNA reads TGTGCCAGCAGCGTAGGACTAGCGGCCACCTACGAGCAGTACTTC. Residues: CASSVGLAATYEQYF.

This clonotype showed up many times. The genes are TRBV6-1 and TRBJ2-1; the D call may be TRBD1 or TRBD2 (5 bases each). The CDR3 is made up of 16 amino acids. Germline V gene sequence: CDR1 MNHNS, CDR2 SASEGT. V was shortened by 6 bases and J by 8 bases, with 23 bases between the two germline ends. This CDR3 is CASRTHAVPRGDEQFF. The CDR3 nucleotides read TGTGCCAGCAGGACACATGCGGTTCCCCGAGGGGATGAGCAGTTCTTC.

J is TRBJ2-7 and V is TRBV10-3, with 8 bases fitting TRBD2. The CDR3 length is 14 residues. Germline CDR1 ENHRY, CDR2 SYGVKD. With V trimmed by 3 bases and J by 1 base, 2 bases remained unmatched. The CDR3 bases are TGTGCCATCAGTGATACGGGGGGGTCCTACGAGCAGTACGTC. It is translated as CAISDTGGSYEQYV.

This clonotype was seen only a few times. The V call is TRBV9, the J call TRBJ2-7; 13 nucleotides align to TRBD2. Germline-derived CDR1 and CDR2 are SGDLS and YYNGEE. The ends lost 6 bases at V and 0 bases at J; junction bases unmatched: 12. The CDR3 is made up of 18 amino acids. CDR3 amino acids: CASTNGLAGDPSSYEQYF. The CDR3 coding sequence is TGTGCCAGCACCAACGGACTAGCGGGAGATCCAAGCTCCTACGAGCAGTACTTC.

This clonotype was picked up many times. The CDR3 region has the DNA TGTGCCAGCAGTTACTCACGGAATAGCGGCTCCCGAGTAGATACGCAGTATTTT. Protein: CASSYSRNSGSRVDTQYF. The chain is built from TRBV6-5 and TRBJ2-3, with D possibly TRBD2 on 6 matching bases. CDR1 is MNHEY, CDR2 SVGAGI, per germline. This CDR3 contains 18 residues. Trimming stripped 0 bases from V and 5 bases from J, with 21 bases between.

This clonotype was seen repeatedly, ten times or more. This chain uses TRBV7-7 with TRBJ2-2; 10 bases agree with TRBD1. CDR3 length equals 16 residues. With 5 bases clipped from V and 5 bases from J, the junction kept 8 bases outside the gene matches. Germline V lookup: CDR1 SSHAT, CDR2 FNYEAQ (reference sequence). The CDR3 region has the DNA TGTGCCAGCAGCCTTGCTGGACAGGGGGGGACCGGGGAGCTGTTTTTT. Translation: CASSLAGQGGTGELFF.

This clonotype was seen many times. The chain is built from TRBV5-1 and TRBJ2-5, with TRBD2 matching over 14 bases. Germline V lookup: CDR1 SGHRS, CDR2 YFSETQ. V was clipped by 4 bases and J by 4 bases; unmatched bases: 6. This CDR3 contains 16 residues. The CDR3 region has the DNA TGCGCCAGCAGCCCGGGACTAGCGGGAGCAGGAGAGACCCAGTACTTC. It encodes CASSPGLAGAGETQYF.

This clonotype was recorded a few times. This chain links TRBV6-1 with TRBJ2-3, with 9 bases fitting TRBD2. The CDR3 length is 16 residues. Germline CDR1 MNHNS, CDR2 SASEGT. V lost 7 bases to trimming and J lost 0 bases; unmatched junction nucleotides: 8. The CDR3: CASMRSGGYSTDTQYF. CDR3 sequence (DNA): TGTGCCAGCATGCGTAGCGGGGGTTATAGCACAGATACGCAGTATTTT.

This chain connects TRBV2 to TRBJ2-1; D remains unclear. This CDR3 comprises 15 residues. V lost 4 bases and J lost 0, with 10 bases in between. The germline CDR1 and CDR2 sequences are SNHLY and FYNNEI. For the CDR3, the DNA is TGTGCCAGCAGTGGGGCGGATACCTCCTACAATGAGCAGTTCTTC. Translation: CASSGADTSYNEQFF.

This clonotype appeared many times. The CDR3 DNA reads TGCGCCAGCAGCGTTGACAGGGCGGGGAATTCACCCCTCCACTTT. This codes for CASSVDRAGNSPLHF. This chain joins TRBV5-1 and TRBJ1-6, with TRBD1 matching over 7 bases. The CDR3 contains 15 residues. With V trimmed by 4 bases and J by 7 bases, 8 bases remained unmatched. The germline V gene has CDR1 SGHRS and CDR2 YFSETQ.

This sequence joins TRBV5-1 and TRBJ2-3; perhaps TRBD2 as D (5 bases). V was clipped by 0 bases and J by 5 bases, with 10 bases between them. The CDR3 length is 14 residues. CDR1 and CDR2 from the germline V gene are SGHRS and YFSETQ. The CDR3 nucleotides are TGCGCCAGCAGCTTGGGGCTCAGCGGAGATACGCAGTATTTT. It is translated as CASSLGLSGDTQYF.

This clonotype was observed a handful of times. J is TRBJ2-4 and V is TRBV12-3 or TRBV12-4; TRBD1 matches at 9 bases. V dropped 5 bases and J dropped 15; count of bases not matched to a gene: 8. The CDR3 runs 12 residues. CDR3 bases: TGTGCCAGCAGTGAGACAGGGGGTTTTCGGTACTTC. Protein: CASSETGGFRYF.

This clonotype was observed a handful of times. This chain connects TRBV19 to TRBJ2-1; 9 nucleotides align to TRBD1. Trimming took 4 bases from V and 3 from J; bases not matched to a gene: 7. Germline values: CDR1 LNHDA, CDR2 SQIVND (reference sequence). This CDR3 is 16 amino acids long. This CDR3 reads CASSRRTGALYNEQFF. The CDR3 DNA follows: TGTGCCAGTAGTAGAAGGACAGGGGCCCTCTACAATGAGCAGTTCTTC.

This clonotype showed up many times. The J gene is TRBJ1-2, the V gene TRBV5-1, with D uncertain. This CDR3 has 16 residues. Germline values: CDR1 SGHRS, CDR2 YFSETQ. V was shortened by 4 bases and J by 2 bases, with 18 bases between the two germline ends. DNA for the CDR3: TGCGCCAGCAGCCCTGGAGGTGGCATCCTAAACTATGGCTACACCTTC. It yields the protein CASSPGGGILNYGYTF.

This clonotype was counted many times. The chain joins TRBV20-1 to TRBJ2-7, with TRBD2 as a possible D gene (5 bases). Looked up from germline, CDR1 is DFQATT and CDR2 is SNEGSKA (reference sequence). The V end lost 4 bases, the J end lost 2 bases, and 12 bases lay between the germline ends. The CDR3 covers 13 residues. The CDR3 here is CSATTLETYEQYF. DNA of the CDR3: TGCAGTGCTACGACACTAGAAACCTACGAGCAGTACTTC.

This clonotype was found many times. This sequence joins TRBV11-2 and TRBJ1-2, with 7 bases aligning to TRBD1. The V gene end was trimmed by 4 bases and the J gene end by 5 bases; junction bases not matched to a gene: 10. The germline gives CDR1 SGHAT, CDR2 FQNNGV. This CDR3 spans 15 amino acids. In DNA, the CDR3 is TGTGCCAGCAGCTCGGGGACAGTCTCTATTTATGGCTACACCTTC. Translated, it gives CASSSGTVSIYGYTF.

This clonotype showed up many times. The V gene is TRBV7-8, the J gene TRBJ2-3; the match to TRBD2 covers 8 bases. Germline CDR1 reads SGHVS; CDR2 reads FQNEAQ. The CDR3 contains 14 residues. J gave up 3 bases and V 6 bases, and 5 bases lay outside the gene matches. The CDR3 DNA follows: TGTGCCAGCAGGGAGGGCGGGAGGACAGATACGCAGTATTTT. Its protein is CASREGGRTDTQYF.